The text below deals with one T cell receptor beta chain. The source of the sample is a study of beta chain features in type 1 diabetes. Sampling consisted of one heparinised blood draw per donor, averaging roughly 110 mL. Researchers reported sorting CD4+ naive, central memory, regulatory and stem cell-like memory cells via CD45RO/CCR7/CD25/CD127/CD95/CD27. All of the isolated RNA was reverse transcribed, so expressed TCRB transcripts were sequenced. This table comes from immunoSEQ multiplex PCR, and its TCRdb copy is limited to in-frame clones, with some not included. Of 400,000 to 450,000 clones in the sample, approximately 13% were seen once. Trimming took 0 bases from V and 8 from J; bases not matched to a gene: 6. Germline lookup yields CDR1 SGDLS and CDR2 YYNGEE. The CDR3 extends over 15 amino acids.

This chain links TRBV9 with TRBJ1-4; TRBD1 matches at 8 bases. This clonotype originated in a man aged 25-45 years in good health. The sequencing sample was made of naive CD4+ T cells from blood. CDR3 bases: TGTGCCAGCAGCGTAGTAAGACAGGGGAAAGAAAAACTGTTTTTT. Its protein is CASSVVRQGKEKLFF.